Each of the 2 T cell receptor beta chains below was sequenced from the same sample in a study of early T cells in non-severe SARS-CoV-2 infection. MiXCR, run by TCRdb on the 5' RACE reads, gives a single entry per CDR3 protein. The sample has approximately 56,000 distinct CDR3 sequences, roughly 15% seen once. The starting material was whole blood, obtained at baseline. The receptors were gathered from an adult who was a healthcare worker with PCR-confirmed SARS-CoV-2 infection or an uninfected control (not recorded which).

V and J are TRBV5-6 and TRBJ2-7; TRBD2 matches at 8 bases. The CDR3 consists of 17 residues. Germline V gives CDR1 SGHDT, CDR2 YYEEEE. The V and J ends lost 0 bases and 4 bases, in that order; junction bases with no gene match: 12. CDR3 region: CASSLAGLEDSSYEQYF. In DNA, the CDR3 is TGTGCCAGCAGCTTGGCGGGACTAGAGGACTCGTCTTACGAGCAGTACTTC.

The CDR3 protein is CATSRGAASGNTIYF. The DNA of the CDR3 is TGTGCCACCAGCAGGGGGGCAGCGTCTGGAAACACCATATATTTT. The chain carries TRBV15 and TRBJ1-3; D might be TRBD1 (6 bases). The CDR3 length is 15 residues. Looked up from germline, CDR1 is LNHNV and CDR2 is YYDKDF (reference sequence). The germline V and J ends were trimmed by 3 bases and 1 base, with 10 bases remaining between them.